The T cell receptor beta chain described here comes from a study of blood T cell repertoires in COVID-19. Study overall: Material from acute and convalescent COVID-19 was sourced from the United States, Italy and Spain. PBMCs, B-cell-depleted T cells, or T cells were the source of the cDNA or gDNA that made up the material.

Germline loops: CDR1 LNHNV, CDR2 YYDKDF (reference sequence). Trimming pared 0 bases from V and 4 bases from J, leaving 19 bases between. This CDR3 comprises 18 residues. Original processing notes: Scientists estimated how many nucleated cells there were by amplifying reference gene primers. TCRdb's table, derived via immunoSEQ multiplex PCR, lists solely in-frame clones and lacks some. V and J calls and clone size are those listed in that table; D and trimming were worked out from the DNA. The sample shows more than 85,000 clones, 75% to 90% of them seen only once. The sequence was obtained from a woman aged 55 to 70 with acute or convalescent COVID-19. Sample: peripheral blood. The rearrangement uses TRBV15 and TRBJ1-5; D perhaps matches TRBD1 (6 bases). The CDR3 loop reads CATSREGARTTPNQPQHF. The CDR3 bases are TGTGCCACCAGCAGAGAGGGGGCGAGGACCACCCCGAATCAGCCCCAGCATTTT.